Presented here are 5 T cell receptor delta chains from one specimen sequenced in a study of gammadelta T cells in human blood. TCRdb repeated clone calling on the RT-PCR reads with CATT. Of fewer than 2,000 delta-chain clones listed, more than 7% are singletons. Sequencing was performed on non-Vgamma9Vdelta2 gamma-delta T cells from infant blood. Receptors were obtained from a human donor.

This clone is classed as medium-sized. The V call is TRDV1, the J call TRDJ1; D is undetermined. The CDR3 runs 18 residues. V lost 2 bases and J lost 1, with 20 bases in between. From germline, CDR1 is TSWWSYY and CDR2 QGS. CDR3: CALGEFRGIGRPTDKLIF. In DNA form, the CDR3 reads TGTGCTCTTGGGGAATTCCGTGGCATAGGACGGCCCACCGATAAACTCATCTTT.

Within the sample, this clone is large (0.1 to 1%). The chain carries TRDV1 and TRDJ1; 7 bases fit TRDD3. This CDR3 is built from 20 residues. With 1 base clipped from V and 0 bases from J, the junction kept 17 bases outside the gene matches. Germline V gene lookup returns CDR1 TSWWSYY and CDR2 QGS. CDR3 nucleotides: TGTGCTCTTGGGGAACCCGATCCGGCGGTGGGCTGGGGGTACACCGATAAACTCATCTTT. Translated: CALGEPDPAVGWGYTDKLIF.

This chain connects TRDV1 to TRDJ2; D is perhaps TRDD3 (6 bases). The CDR3 is 21 amino acids. Per germline, CDR1 TSWWSYY and CDR2 QGS. V was clipped by 0 bases and J by 0 bases, with 23 bases between them. The CDR3 is CALGELSTSWGPRALTAQLFF. CDR3 DNA sequence: TGTGCTCTTGGGGAACTCTCTACTTCATGGGGGCCCCGGGCTTTGACAGCACAACTCTTCTTT.

In its sample, this clone was seen a few times. The chain carries TRDV1 and TRDJ1; 13 positions match TRDD3. The ends lost 3 bases at V and 1 base at J; junction bases unmatched: 29. The CDR3 is made up of 25 amino acids. Germline CDR1 and CDR2: TSWWSYY and QGS. CDR3 loop: CALGDPTLPYHYWGIRDDRTDKLIF. CDR3 nucleotides: TGTGCTCTTGGGGATCCCACCCTTCCCTACCACTACTGGGGGATACGGGACGACCGCACCGATAAACTCATCTTT.

This clone is medium-sized. The chain uses TRDV1 and TRDJ1; a weak D match, TRDD3 (8 bases). This CDR3 is 19 amino acids long. V gave up 4 bases and J gave up 0 bases, with 24 bases separating them. The germline V gene encodes CDR1 TSWWSYY and CDR2 QGS. The CDR3 loop reads CALGGPSFPLGANTDKLIF. DNA of the CDR3: TGTGCTCTTGGGGGGCCTTCCTTTCCACTGGGGGCCAACACCGATAAACTCATCTTT.